This passage covers 6 T cell receptor beta chains from one sample sequenced in a study of TIL therapy for anti-PD-1-resistant metastatic lung cancer. Sequencing used immunoSEQ v3. Some clones are missing from TCRdb's copy, which holds only in-frame ones; the method was immunoSEQ multiplex PCR. The sample carries more than 55,000 clones, under 75% recorded once. Noted time point: pre-treatment sample, taken before nivolumab and TIL therapy. The sequenced sample was blood, obtained at baseline. The source is a person aged 30 to 80 with non-small cell lung cancer.

The gene calls are TRBV28 and TRBJ1-1, with D possibly matching TRBD1 (5 bases). The CDR3 has 15 amino acids. Germline lookup yields CDR1 MDHEN and CDR2 SYDVKM. Trimming pared 3 bases from V and 6 bases from J, leaving 17 bases between. The chain's CDR3 is CASSFYPGGGAEAFF. Here the CDR3 DNA reads TGTGCCAGCAGTTTTTACCCTGGGGGTGGGGCTGAAGCTTTCTTT.

The chain uses TRBV6-5 and TRBJ2-5; D is unclear. The CDR3 runs to 11 residues. Looked up from germline, CDR1 is MNHEY and CDR2 is SVGAGI. The germline V and J ends were trimmed by 3 bases and 4 bases, with 3 bases remaining between them. CDR3 coding DNA: TGTGCCAGCAGTTATTCAGAGACCCAGTACTTC. This translates into CASSYSETQYF.

The chain has TRBV2 and TRBJ2-7; 10 bases map to TRBD1. Germline lookup yields CDR1 SNHLY and CDR2 FYNNEI. V trimming: 3 bases; J trimming: 5 bases; junction bases outside the gene matches: 13. There are 17 residues in the CDR3. The CDR3 coding sequence is TGTGCCAGCAGTGACAAAATCCGGACAGGGGGAGGCGACGAGCAGTACTTC. Translating gives CASSDKIRTGGGDEQYF.

The chain is built from TRBV5-1 and TRBJ2-4; 11 nucleotides align to TRBD2. The CDR3 is made up of 19 amino acids. Trimming took 0 bases from V and 0 from J; bases not matched to a gene: 8. CDR1 SGHRS and CDR2 YFSETQ come from the germline V gene. This CDR3 reads CASSLEKLAGDLAKNIQYF. The CDR3 DNA reads TGCGCCAGCAGCTTGGAGAAACTAGCGGGAGATCTAGCCAAAAACATTCAGTACTTC.

This chain links TRBV6-6 with TRBJ2-2; D not certain. The CDR3 runs 12 residues. The V end lost 0 bases, the J end lost 9 bases, and 5 bases lay between the germline ends. Germline V gives CDR1 MNHNY, CDR2 SVGAGI (reference sequence). This CDR3 is CASSYSRRELFF. CDR3 sequence (DNA): TGTGCCAGCAGTTACTCGCGGAGGGAGCTGTTTTTT.

The genes are TRBV19 and TRBJ1-5, with D hard to call. The germline gives CDR1 LNHDA, CDR2 SQIVND (reference sequence). The CDR3 consists of 15 residues. V was cut by 2 bases and J by 3 bases, with 11 bases left in between. The DNA for the CDR3 is TGTGCCAGTAGTATATCAGGAAATAACAATCAGCCCCAGCATTTT. Residues: CASSISGNNNQPQHF.